The 8 T cell receptor beta chains in this list originate from one sample, sequenced in a study of cytomegalovirus exposure and HLA in healthy donors. Both 60 Vbeta primers and 13 Jbeta primers went into the PCR. This table comes from immunoSEQ multiplex PCR, and its TCRdb copy is limited to in-frame clones, with some not included. This sample has some 200,000 clones, with roughly 80% found just once. The sequenced sample was PBMCs. Every receptor here comes from a man in his forties or fifties in good health and CMV-seronegative.

There are a few counts of this clone. The chain carries TRBV7-2 and TRBJ2-2, with D hard to call. This CDR3 region has 14 residues. From germline, CDR1 is SGHTA and CDR2 FQGNSA. V dropped 1 base and J dropped 4 bases, with 7 bases sitting between them. This chain's CDR3 is CASSLDPGTGELFF. For the CDR3, the DNA is TGTGCCAGCAGCTTAGATCCGGGCACCGGGGAGCTGTTTTTT.

J is TRBJ2-3 and V is TRBV7-2; 8 bases are shared with TRBD2. The V segment lost 2 bases and the J segment 8 bases; nucleotides outside the gene matches: 12. The CDR3 is 16 amino acids. CDR1 SGHTA and CDR2 FQGNSA come from the germline V gene. The DNA of the CDR3 is TGTGCCAGCAGCTTAAGCTCGGGGGGGGTGAGGGGTACGCAGTATTTT. Translating gives CASSLSSGGVRGTQYF.

The CDR3 region is CASSVGGRYEQYF. In DNA form, the CDR3 reads TGTGCCAGCAGTGTCGGGGGGCGTTACGAGCAGTACTTC. The V and J genes are TRBV2 and TRBJ2-7, with D perhaps TRBD2 (7 bases). Germline CDR1 reads SNHLY; CDR2 reads FYNNEI. CDR3 length equals 13 residues. The ends were cut back, 4 bases at V and 4 bases at J, with 11 bases in the middle. The entire variable domain, with the rest obtained from reference TRBV2 and TRBJ2-7, is as follows: EPEVTQTPSHQVTQMGQEVILRCVPISNHLYFYWYRQILGQKVEFLVSFYNNEISEKSEIFDDQFSVERPDGSNFTLKIRSTKLEDSAMYFCASSVGGRYEQYFGPGTRLTVT.

The chain has TRBV5-1 and TRBJ2-3, with D hard to call. CDR3 length: 16 amino acids. Trimming stripped 0 bases from V and 0 bases from J, with 11 bases between. CDR1 and CDR2 from the germline V gene are SGHRS and YFSETQ. CDR3 in amino acids: CASSLVGIASTDTQYF. The CDR3 DNA reads as TGCGCCAGCAGCTTGGTCGGAATAGCTAGCACAGATACGCAGTATTTT.

The V gene is TRBV7-9, the J gene TRBJ2-2; 7 bases match TRBD2. In germline, CDR1 is SEHNR, CDR2 FQNEAQ (reference sequence). This CDR3 contains 16 residues. Germline trimming cut 4 bases from V and 4 bases from J; bases unmatched to any gene: 9. The CDR3 coding sequence is TGTGCCAGCAGCTCGGGACTACTTAGGGGCACCGGGGAGCTGTTTTTT. The encoded protein is CASSSGLLRGTGELFF. Based on the CDR3 plus reference TRBV7-9 and TRBJ2-2, the full variable domain is DTGVSQNPRHKITKRGQNVTFRCDPISEHNRLYWYRQTLGQGPEFLTYFQNEAQLEKSRLLSDRFSAERPKGSFSTLEIQRTEQGDSAMYLCASSSGLLRGTGELFFGEGSRLTVL.

The genes are TRBV11-2 and TRBJ1-1; a possible D gene is TRBD1 (5 bases). The CDR3 is 15 residues long. Germline V gene data show CDR1 as SGHAT and CDR2 as FQNNGV. V lost 2 bases, J lost 5 bases, and 15 bases lay in between. CDR3: CASSLPSGGTTEAFF. For the CDR3, the DNA is TGTGCCAGCAGCTTACCATCGGGGGGAACGACTGAAGCTTTCTTT.

A word on this clone: One end of the junction varies from germline; a read error may be responsible. This rearrangement joins TRBV7-9 to TRBJ1-6; D possibly corresponds to TRBD1 (6 bases). CDR1 and CDR2 from the germline V gene are SEHNR and FQNEAQ (reference sequence). CDR3 length: 14 amino acids. The chain's CDR3 is CSSSLQDRGSPLHF. The CDR3 nucleotides are TGTTCCAGCAGCCTGCAGGACAGAGGTTCACCCCTCCACTTT.

The J gene is TRBJ2-5, the V gene TRBV23-1; D possibly corresponds to TRBD2 (5 bases). TRBV23-1 is assigned to the ORF class and has an uncertain function. The CDR3 consists of 15 residues. V was cut by 0 bases and J by 4 bases, with 12 bases left in between. The DNA of the CDR3 is TGCGCCAGCAGTCAATCATATGAGGGCCGAGAGACCCAGTACTTC. Translated: CASSQSYEGRETQYF.